This T cell receptor beta chain was documented in a study of shared T cell receptors in the human thymus. Method: immunoSEQ multiplex PCR; TCRdb's copy keeps in-frame clones and lacks some. The table records hundreds of thousands of clones, roughly 88% of them present only once. Trimming cost V 5 bases and J 7 bases, with 17 bases left between them. Germline assignment: CDR1 MDHEN and CDR2 SYDVKM. The CDR3 totals 15 residues. These data were also filed under a second study, of human thymus T cells. This second report adds: Seemingly biased V and J gene usage marked thymic and blood repertoires.

This sequence joins TRBV28 and TRBJ1-4; a possible D gene is TRBD1 (6 bases). The sequence was collected from a boy less than two years old with a congenital heart defect. The sample comprised thymocytes. CDR3 in amino acids: CASSVDRLGAEKLFF. The CDR3 nucleotides are TGTGCCAGCAGTGTAGACAGGTTAGGGGCTGAAAAACTGTTTTTT.